These 13 T cell receptor beta chains share one sample of origin, sequenced in a study of blood T cells in healthy people across ages. A second PCR of 7 to 11 cycles used a sample-barcoded 5' primer and a J-beta primer mix. A single record per CDR3 protein comes from TCRdb applying MiXCR to the 5' RACE reads. The sample consists of roughly 1.5 million distinct CDR3 sequences, approximately 42% of them appearing once. The specimen sequenced was blood. These receptor sequences come from a woman under 30 in good health.

CDR3 coding DNA: TGTGCCAGCAGTCTACCGGGACAGGGGAATGGCTACACCTTC. Amino acids: CASSLPGQGNGYTF. The genes are TRBV6-2 or TRBV6-3 and TRBJ1-2, with 10 bases lining up with TRBD1. Germline V CDR1 and CDR2: MNHEY, SVGEGT. The length of the CDR3 is 14 residues. The junction had 6 bases not matched to a gene; V was cut back by 5 bases and J by 6 bases.

This clonotype was recorded a few times. V and J are TRBV9 and TRBJ1-5, with a possible D match to TRBD1 (6 bases). This CDR3 region has 15 residues. Trimming took off 0 bases at V and 7 bases at J, with 14 bases between the two ends. CDR1 is SGDLS, CDR2 YYNGEE, per germline. The CDR3 loop reads CASSVGQAEGQPQHF. CDR3 in DNA: TGTGCCAGCAGCGTAGGACAGGCCGAGGGACAGCCCCAGCATTTT.

This clonotype occurred a few times. The gene calls are TRBV29-1 and TRBJ2-3; 9 bases fit TRBD2. Unmatched junction bases numbered 10, after V lost 0 bases and J lost 0 bases. CDR1 and CDR2 (germline): SQVTM, ANQGSEA. CDR3 size: 18 residues. The CDR3 DNA sequence: TGCAGCGTTGAAGATCCCCTAGCGGGACTCCCTAGCACAGATACGCAGTATTTT. This gives the protein CSVEDPLAGLPSTDTQYF.

V and J are TRBV20-1 and TRBJ2-3, with D hard to call. Germline V gene data show CDR1 as DFQATT and CDR2 as SNEGSKA (reference sequence). Between the trimmed V and J ends, which lost 6 bases and 4 bases, there was a span of 8 bases. The CDR3 has 11 amino acids. The CDR3 loop reads CSAQIPDTQYF. The CDR3 region has the DNA TGCAGTGCCCAGATACCAGATACGCAGTATTTT.

Details on this clonotype: A much more abundant neighbour one base away suggests this may be a read error. V and J are TRBV12-5 and TRBJ2-1; D is ambiguous. The germline V gene encodes CDR1 LGHNT and CDR2 FRNRAP. This CDR3 is built from 13 residues. The CDR3 protein is CAGGFWSYNEQFF. DNA for the CDR3: TGTGCTGGTGGTTTTTGGTCCTACAATGAGCAGTTCTTC.

Remarks on this clonotype: A much larger clonotype is one base distant, so this may be a read error. The V call is TRBV5-5, the J call TRBJ2-1, with D uncertain. The DNA end lines up better with TRBJ2-7; the J call may be wrong. The length of the CDR3 is 15 residues. The germline CDR1 and CDR2 sequences are SGHKS and YYEKEE (reference sequence). CDR3 DNA: TGTGCCAGCAGCTTGATCGCAGAATCCTACAATGAGCAGTACTTC. It specifies CASSLIAESYNEQYF.

This sequence joins TRBV18 and TRBJ2-1; D is perhaps TRBD1 (5 bases). The germline V gene has CDR1 KGHSH and CDR2 LQKENI. The CDR3 loop spans 15 amino acids. Trimming shortened V by 3 bases and J by 6 bases, and 15 bases separated the two germline ends. The CDR3 spells CASSPLGQGSNEQFF. The CDR3 DNA is TGTGCCAGCTCACCCTTAGGTCAGGGATCCAATGAGCAGTTCTTC.

Concerning this clonotype itself: A much larger clone lies one base from this, so it may be a read error. The V call is TRBV12-3 or TRBV12-4, the J call TRBJ2-3; a possible D gene is TRBD2 (5 bases). The CDR3 runs 15 residues. The CDR3 reads CASTNGPSSIDTQYF. The CDR3 nucleotides read TGTGCCAGCACAAACGGACCTTCTAGCATAGATACGCAGTATTTT.

The chain employs TRBV10-3 and TRBJ1-4; D is unresolved. There are 13 residues in the CDR3. Germline lookup yields CDR1 ENHRY and CDR2 SYGVKD. The V gene lost 3 bases and the J gene lost 5 bases, with 7 bases spanning the gap. The CDR3 is CAISDGENEKLFF. DNA for the CDR3: TGTGCCATCAGTGACGGTGAAAATGAAAAACTGTTTTTT.

CDR3 in DNA: TGCGCCAGCAGCCAAGATTTCCCATACAATCAGCCCCAGCATTTT. As protein: CASSQDFPYNQPQHF. The chain recombines TRBV4-1 with TRBJ1-5; D unclear. From germline, CDR1 is MGHRA and CDR2 YSYEKL. The V and J ends lost 0 bases and 3 bases respectively, with 9 bases between them. The CDR3 covers 15 residues.

Only a few counts were recorded for this clonotype. The rearrangement links TRBV11-2 to TRBJ2-7; 10 bases agree with TRBD2. Losses at the gene ends were 5 bases for V and 7 bases for J; bases not matched to a gene: 14. The CDR3 spans 16 residues. Per germline, CDR1 SGHAT and CDR2 FQNNGV. CDR3 sequence (DNA): TGTGCCAGCAGCGCGTTAGCGGGGGGAACCTACAATGAGCAGTACTTC. This translates into CASSALAGGTYNEQYF.

This clonotype appeared a few times. The chain carries TRBV4-1 and TRBJ1-5; TRBD1 might be the D (5 bases). V was pared by 2 bases and J by 3 bases, with 11 bases between. There are 15 residues in the CDR3. From germline, CDR1 is MGHRA and CDR2 YSYEKL. The DNA for the CDR3 is TGCGCCAGCAGCCAACCCGGGACCTACAATCAGCCCCAGCATTTT. This codes for CASSQPGTYNQPQHF.

This clonotype was picked up a small number of times. This sequence joins TRBV10-2 and TRBJ1-5, with 7 bases matching TRBD1. Germline-derived CDR1 and CDR2 are WSHSY and SAAADI. The CDR3 length is 14 residues. J was trimmed by 0 bases and V by 10 bases; bases with no gene match: 6. CDR3 nucleotides: TGCGCCACAACGCAGGGGGATAGCAATCAGCCCCAGCATTTT. It is translated as CATTQGDSNQPQHF.